The 32 T cell receptor beta chains below come from one sample, sequenced in a study of T cells in Graves' hyperthyroidism and ophthalmopathy. Amplification yielded TCR beta CDR3 regions, with RNA transcripts as the source. HTBI primers were the set used in a first-round RT-PCR of the TCR CDR3. MiXCR was run by TCRdb on the multiplex PCR reads, yielding one entry per CDR3 protein. This sample has hundreds of thousands of distinct CDR3 sequences; about 45% occur once, and the top ten carry about 7.8%. The sample comprised peripheral blood or thyroid tissue (not recorded which). The receptors shown here come from a woman aged 18-29 years with Graves' hyperthyroidism.

The chain employs TRBV10-3 and TRBJ1-1; possibly TRBD1 for D (5 bases). The V end lost 10 bases, the J end lost 3 bases, and 21 bases lay between the germline ends. CDR1 is ENHRY and CDR2 is SYGVKD in the germline V gene. The CDR3 has 15 residues. CDR3 sequence: CASSDSGPADTEAFF. As DNA, the CDR3 is TGTGCCAGCTCAGACAGTGGGCCCGCGGACACTGAAGCTTTCTTT.

The sample holds many counts of this clonotype. The chain combines TRBV25-1 with TRBJ1-2; D ambiguous. V was pared by 3 bases and J by 8 bases, with 10 bases between. The CDR3 has 12 residues. CDR1 and CDR2 from the germline V gene are MGHDK and SYGVNS. CDR3 region: CASSEQSAGYTF. The CDR3 nucleotides are TGTGCCAGCAGTGAGCAGAGTGCCGGCTACACCTTC.

The chain combines TRBV7-9 with TRBJ2-7, with D possibly TRBD1 on 6 matching bases. The CDR3 runs to 14 residues. Trimming cost V 5 bases and J 4 bases, with 15 bases left between them. CDR1 and CDR2 (germline): SEHNR, FQNEAQ (reference sequence). The CDR3 DNA reads TGTGCCAGCAGCCCAGGGGTTAGGGGATACGAGCAGTACTTC. Translating it yields CASSPGVRGYEQYF.

V gene TRBV15 combines with J gene TRBJ2-3, with 11 bases aligning to TRBD2. CDR1 is LNHNV, CDR2 YYDKDF, per germline (reference sequence). The ends lost 3 bases at V and 4 bases at J; junction bases unmatched: 3. The length of the CDR3 is 15 residues. The CDR3 spells CATSSSGRASDTQYF. In DNA, the CDR3 is TGTGCCACCAGCAGTAGCGGGAGGGCCTCAGATACGCAGTATTTT.

This clonotype has a single count. The gene calls are TRBV15 and TRBJ2-7; D is perhaps TRBD1 or TRBD2 (5 bases each). The CDR3 consists of 14 residues. Germline values: CDR1 LNHNV, CDR2 YYDKDF (reference sequence). Deletions cut 5 bases from V and 0 bases from J, with 11 bases between. The CDR3, as DNA: TGTGCCACCAGCTCTGGGACGGTCTCCTACGAGCAGTACTTC. Translated, it gives CATSSGTVSYEQYF. Looking up the rest from reference TRBV15 and TRBJ2-7 gives the full variable domain: DAMVIQNPRYQVTQFGKPVTLSCSQTLNHNVMYWYQQKSSQAPKLLFHYYDKDFNNEADTPDNFQSRRPNTSFCFLDIRSPGLGDTAMYLCATSSGTVSYEQYFGPGTRLTVT.

V gene TRBV10-3 combines with J gene TRBJ1-2; D is unresolved. The germline V and J ends were trimmed by 6 bases and 6 bases, with 17 bases remaining between them. CDR3 length: 14 residues. Germline values: CDR1 ENHRY, CDR2 SYGVKD. Here the CDR3 reads CAISWTSSGDGYTF. CDR3 sequence (DNA): TGTGCCATCAGCTGGACTAGTTCCGGGGATGGCTACACCTTC.

This clonotype appeared once. A much more abundant neighbour one base away suggests this may be a read error. The rearrangement joins TRBV20-1 to TRBJ2-7; tentative D call: TRBD1 (6 bases). Germline V lookup: CDR1 DFQATT, CDR2 SNEGSKA (reference sequence). The CDR3 totals 13 residues. CDR3 amino acids: CSARDLQGNEQHF. The CDR3 coding sequence is TGCAGTGCTAGAGATTTACAGGGAAACGAGCAGCACTTC.

This chain uses TRBV20-1 with TRBJ2-7, with TRBD1 matching over 10 bases. The CDR3 runs to 14 residues. V lost 0 bases, J lost 4 bases, and 3 bases stayed unmatched. The germline V gene has CDR1 DFQATT and CDR2 SNEGSKA (reference sequence). The CDR3 DNA reads TGCAGTGCTAGAGAGGACAGGGGGTTTTACGAGCAGTACTTC. Amino acids: CSAREDRGFYEQYF.

V and J are TRBV19 and TRBJ1-2; D gene ambiguous. V was trimmed by 7 bases and J by 4 bases, leaving 13 bases between them. CDR3 size: 13 residues. The germline V gene has CDR1 LNHDA and CDR2 SQIVND (reference sequence). CDR3: CASTSGRVYGYTF. As DNA, the CDR3 is TGTGCCAGTACCTCGGGGAGAGTCTATGGCTACACCTTC.

V usage is TRBV5-1 and J usage is TRBJ1-2; no clear D. V was trimmed by 4 bases and J by 3 bases, leaving 10 bases between them. This CDR3 spans 13 amino acids. The germline CDR1 and CDR2 sequences are SGHRS and YFSETQ. CDR3 loop: CASSVRQYYGYTF. Written as DNA, the CDR3 is TGCGCCAGCAGCGTTCGGCAGTACTATGGCTACACCTTC.

The chain has TRBV9 and TRBJ1-4; D is uncertain. The CDR3 contains 13 residues. The germline gives CDR1 SGDLS, CDR2 YYNGEE. The V gene lost 0 bases and the J gene lost 8 bases, with 8 bases spanning the gap. DNA for the CDR3: TGTGCCAGCAGCGTAGGAGGTGGGGAAAAACTGTTTTTT. It specifies CASSVGGGEKLFF.

This clonotype was recorded a few times. This chain uses TRBV20-1 with TRBJ2-7; D may match TRBD1 or TRBD2 (5 bases each). The CDR3 runs 15 residues. CDR1 is DFQATT, CDR2 SNEGSKA, per germline (reference sequence). V was shortened by 2 bases and J by 1 base, with 15 bases between the two germline ends. The CDR3 DNA sequence: TGCAGTGCTAGAAATCAGGGAGTAGGATCCTACGAGCAGTACTTC. Translating it yields CSARNQGVGSYEQYF.

This clonotype was seen just once. This sequence joins TRBV29-1 and TRBJ2-7; perhaps TRBD2 as D (5 bases). V lost 5 bases, J lost 4 bases, and 30 bases lay in between. CDR1 SQVTM and CDR2 ANQGSEA come from the germline V gene. This CDR3 spans 18 amino acids. The CDR3 sequence: CSVTNAWEPTASGYEQYF. The CDR3 DNA reads as TGCAGCGTTACGAACGCGTGGGAGCCCACCGCTTCGGGATACGAGCAGTACTTC.

V is TRBV11-2 and J is TRBJ1-1; D is unclear. The CDR3 consists of 15 residues. Germline-derived CDR1 and CDR2 are SGHAT and FQNNGV. V was pared by 4 bases and J by 0 bases, with 12 bases between. CDR3 in amino acids: CASSWNRDMNTEAFF. In DNA form, the CDR3 reads TGTGCCAGCAGCTGGAACAGAGACATGAACACTGAAGCTTTCTTT.

The chain uses TRBV19 and TRBJ2-5, with D perhaps TRBD1 (6 bases). The germline gives CDR1 LNHDA, CDR2 SQIVND (reference sequence). Trimming removed 0 bases from V and 2 bases from J, with 7 bases in between. The CDR3 totals 14 residues. In DNA form, the CDR3 reads TGTGCCAGTAGTATAGACAGGGGACAAGAGACCCAGTACTTC. Its protein product is CASSIDRGQETQYF.

This clonotype was seen a few times. The chain recombines TRBV15 with TRBJ2-5; 9 positions match TRBD1. V dropped 3 bases and J dropped 5; count of bases not matched to a gene: 10. This CDR3 has 16 residues. Germline V gene data show CDR1 as LNHNV and CDR2 as YYDKDF (reference sequence). For the CDR3, the DNA is TGTGCCACCAGCAGTAAACAGGGGGCCTGGATGGAGACCCAGTACTTC. Encoded protein: CATSSKQGAWMETQYF.

This chain connects TRBV20-1 to TRBJ2-7; perhaps TRBD2 as D (7 bases). Germline V gene data show CDR1 as DFQATT and CDR2 as SNEGSKA (reference sequence). The V and J ends lost 0 bases and 4 bases respectively, with 13 bases between them. CDR3 length: 14 residues. The CDR3 reads CSARDWAGAYEQYF. CDR3 nucleotides: TGCAGTGCTAGAGATTGGGCGGGGGCGTACGAGCAGTACTTC.

The rearrangement joins TRBV9 to TRBJ2-5, with 15 bases identical to TRBD2. The J call may be incorrect, as the DNA end agrees better with TRBJ2-1. Germline lookup yields CDR1 SGDLS and CDR2 YYNGEE. CDR3 length: 17 amino acids. The CDR3 reads CASSARTSGRDYNEQFF. As DNA, the CDR3 is TGTGCCAGCAGCGCACGGACTAGCGGGAGGGATTACAATGAGCAGTTCTTC.

On this clonotype itself: A read error is possible here, since a much larger clone lies one base away. The chain employs TRBV7-9 and TRBJ1-3; tentative D call: TRBD1 (5 bases). V was pared by 1 base and J by 0 bases, with 7 bases between. Per germline, CDR1 SEHNR and CDR2 FQNEAQ (reference sequence). The CDR3 loop spans 15 amino acids. The CDR3 nucleotides are TGTGCCAGCAGCTTAGTCACAGGCTCTGGAAACACCATATATTTT. It translates to CASSLVTGSGNTIYF. The full variable domain, with the rest looked up from reference TRBV7-9 and TRBJ1-3, is DTGVSQNPRHKITKRGQNVTFRCDPISEHNRLYWYRQTLGQGPEFLTYFQNEAQLEKSRLLSDRFSAERPKGSFSTLEIQRTEQGDSAMYLCASSLVTGSGNTIYFGEGSWLTVV.

This sequence joins TRBV10-3 and TRBJ2-2; 9 nucleotides align to TRBD2. V lost 5 bases and J lost 7; bases outside the gene matches: 8. Germline V gene lookup returns CDR1 ENHRY and CDR2 SYGVKD. The CDR3 extends over 15 amino acids. Here the CDR3 DNA reads TGTGCCATCAGTTCTAGCGGGAAGTATGACGGGGAGCTGTTTTTT. Amino acids: CAISSSGKYDGELFF.

This clonotype was observed at least ten times. This rearrangement joins TRBV25-1 to TRBJ2-7; TRBD2 aligns across 12 bases. CDR1 and CDR2 (germline): MGHDK, SYGVNS. CDR3 size: 14 residues. The V and J ends lost 5 bases and 9 bases, in that order; junction bases with no gene match: 8. This chain's CDR3 is CASSPFPSGRVQYF. In DNA form, the CDR3 reads TGTGCCAGCAGTCCTTTCCCTAGCGGGAGGGTGCAGTACTTC.

This clonotype showed up just a few times. Possible read error: a much larger clone is one base away. The V gene is TRBV7-9, the J gene TRBJ2-7; D uncertain. This CDR3 is built from 12 residues. The germline V and J ends were trimmed by 7 bases and 3 bases, with 10 bases remaining between them. Germline V gives CDR1 SEHNR, CDR2 FQNEAQ (reference sequence). The CDR3 spells CASNGSIYEQYF. CDR3 DNA sequence: TGTGCCAGCAATGGGTCTATCTACGAGCAGTACTTC.

This clonotype was seen a few times. V is TRBV5-1 and J is TRBJ2-7; the match to TRBD1 covers 7 bases. This CDR3 has 15 amino acids. Trimming at V came to 0 bases and at J to 3 bases, leaving 6 bases not matched to a gene. Germline V CDR1 and CDR2: SGHRS, YFSETQ. The CDR3 DNA sequence: TGCGCCAGCAGCTTGGCATTGAGACAGGGCTACGAGCAGTACTTC. This sequence encodes CASSLALRQGYEQYF.

This clonotype was picked up many times. The chain recombines TRBV29-1 with TRBJ1-1; the match to TRBD1 covers 8 bases. The V and J ends lost 7 bases and 4 bases, in that order; junction bases with no gene match: 8. CDR3 length: 13 residues. CDR1 is SQVTM, CDR2 ANQGSEA, per germline. CDR3 region: CSAGGTGGTEAFF. The CDR3 coding sequence is TGCAGCGCTGGGGGTACAGGGGGCACTGAAGCTTTCTTT.

This chain links TRBV20-1 with TRBJ2-2; D remains unclear. The ends were cut back, 5 bases at V and 4 bases at J, with 8 bases in the middle. The germline CDR1 and CDR2 sequences are DFQATT and SNEGSKA (reference sequence). This CDR3 spans 12 amino acids. This CDR3 is CSADKATGELFF. The CDR3 DNA sequence: TGCAGTGCTGACAAAGCCACCGGGGAGCTGTTTTTT.

This clonotype was counted many times. The rearrangement links TRBV12-3 or TRBV12-4 to TRBJ1-2; D might be TRBD1 (5 bases). The length of the CDR3 is 12 residues. V lost 6 bases and J 12 bases, leaving 17 bases between the germline ends. CDR3 loop: CASSLNRDCDTF. In DNA form, the CDR3 reads TGTGCCAGCAGCCTTAACCGGGACTGCGACACCTTC.

This clonotype was observed a few times. The rearrangement uses TRBV7-2 and TRBJ1-6; maybe TRBD1 (6 bases). V was shortened by 3 bases and J by 2 bases, with 11 bases between the two germline ends. The CDR3 extends over 16 amino acids. In germline, CDR1 is SGHTA, CDR2 FQGNSA. This CDR3 is CASSLYRAAYNSPLHF. As DNA, the CDR3 is TGTGCCAGCAGCTTGTACAGGGCAGCCTATAATTCACCCCTCCACTTT.

This clonotype occurred many times. The chain has TRBV29-1 and TRBJ1-1; TRBD1 matches at 8 bases. With 1 base clipped from V and 0 bases from J, the junction kept 4 bases outside the gene matches. CDR3 length equals 15 residues. The V gene's germline CDR1 is SQVTM and CDR2 ANQGSEA. The CDR3 DNA is TGCAGCGTTGAAGGGTGGACAGGGATGAACACTGAAGCTTTCTTT. This encodes CSVEGWTGMNTEAFF.

This clonotype was recorded a few times. The chain recombines TRBV15 with TRBJ1-6; D call uncertain. Germline loops: CDR1 LNHNV, CDR2 YYDKDF (reference sequence). The CDR3 consists of 11 residues. V lost 0 bases and J 15 bases, leaving 6 bases between the germline ends. The CDR3 is CATSRDPGLHF. The CDR3 DNA reads TGTGCCACCAGCAGAGATCCAGGCCTCCACTTT.

For this clonotype: A much larger clone sits a single nucleotide away, making a read error possible. The conserved phenylalanine or tryptophan is not found at the CDR3 terminus, so this likely reflects a read error. The chain couples TRBV12-3 or TRBV12-4 to TRBJ2-7; TRBD1 or TRBD2 may be the D gene (5 bases each). CDR3 length: 11 amino acids. The V end was cut by 4 bases, the J end by 9 bases, with 10 bases between. In DNA form, the CDR3 reads TGTGCCAGCAGTTCTCGGGGCTGGCAGTACCTC. Amino acids: CASSSRGWQYL.

The rearrangement joins TRBV19 to TRBJ1-5; TRBD1 might be the D (5 bases). The CDR3 is made up of 14 amino acids. V was cut by 9 bases and J by 5 bases, with 17 bases left in between. Germline assignment: CDR1 LNHDA and CDR2 SQIVND (reference sequence). The CDR3 DNA sequence: TGTGCCAGCAGTTCCGGGACTGTTGATCAGCCCCAGCATTTT. Translated, it gives CASSSGTVDQPQHF. Supplemented by reference TRBV19 and TRBJ1-5, the full variable domain reads DGGITQSPKYLFRKEGQNVTLSCEQNLNHDAMYWYRQDPGQGLRLIYYSQIVNDFQKGDIAEGYSVSREKKESFPLTVTSAQKNPTAFYLCASSSGTVDQPQHFGDGTRLSIL.

This clonotype was recorded at least ten times. V is TRBV5-8 and J is TRBJ2-7; tentative D call: TRBD1 (6 bases). Trimming took 0 bases from V and 2 from J, leaving 9 bases between them. The CDR3 totals 14 residues. Germline assignment: CDR1 SGHTS and CDR2 YDEGEE. The CDR3 nucleotides are TGTGCCAGCAGCTTGGGACAGGAGACCTACGAGCAGTACTTC. This translates into CASSLGQETYEQYF.